The clone carrying this T cell receptor (beta chain) appeared a few times. MiXCR, applied by TCRdb to the 5' RACE reads, yields one record per CDR3 protein. This table has 350,000 or so distinct CDR3 sequences, around 15% appearing once. V gave up 4 bases and J gave up 3 bases; unmatched junction bases: 14. There are 17 residues in the CDR3. Germline CDR1 SGHRS, CDR2 YFSETQ. These data belong to a study of CD8 T cells in ankylosing spondylitis. What was sequenced was blood, either unsorted or a sorted T cell fraction (not recorded which). The chain links TRBV5-1 to TRBJ1-1, with 8 bases aligning to TRBD1. The sequence was collected from a male donor with ankylosing spondylitis or in good health (not recorded which). The CDR3 nucleotides read TGCGCCAGCAGCCTGGGGGACAGGTCTCCCTCTTACACTGAAGCTTTCTTT. Residues: CASSLGDRSPSYTEAFF.